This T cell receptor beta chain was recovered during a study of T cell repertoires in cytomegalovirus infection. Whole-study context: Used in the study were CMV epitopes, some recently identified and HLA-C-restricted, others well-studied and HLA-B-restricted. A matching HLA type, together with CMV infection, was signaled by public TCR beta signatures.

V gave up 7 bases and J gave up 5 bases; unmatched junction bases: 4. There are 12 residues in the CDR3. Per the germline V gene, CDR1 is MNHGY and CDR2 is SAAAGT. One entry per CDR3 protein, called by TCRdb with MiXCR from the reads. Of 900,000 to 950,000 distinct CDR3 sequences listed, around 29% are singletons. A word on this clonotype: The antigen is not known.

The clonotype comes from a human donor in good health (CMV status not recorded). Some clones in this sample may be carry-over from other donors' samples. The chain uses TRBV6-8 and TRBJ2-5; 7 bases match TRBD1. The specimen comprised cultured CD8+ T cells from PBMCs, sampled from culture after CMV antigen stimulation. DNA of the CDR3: TGTGCCAGCAAAGGGGGCGCGGAGACCCAGTACTTC. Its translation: CASKGGAETQYF.